These 25 T cell receptor beta chains share one sample of origin, sequenced in a study of vaccination effects on CD4 cells after COVID-19. ViraFEST expansion of antigen-specific CD4+ T cells with viral peptide pools preceded sequencing. Culture lasted roughly 9 days before CD4+ T cell isolation. It was between March and December 2020 that the person had a SARS-CoV-2 infection confirmed by PCR. Their recognized antigens are unknown. Sequenced by immunoSEQ multiplex PCR; TCRdb stores in-frame clones only, minus some. The profile shows roughly 23,000 clones, less than 85% of them singletons. Sequenced here: CD4+ T cells from PBMCs cultured with SARS-CoV-2 spike peptides, sampled before COVID-19 vaccination. Source of these receptors: a human donor who had a prior SARS-CoV-2 infection.

This clone was observed once. CDR3 sequence (DNA): TGTGCTAGTGGTTCCATAGACAGGGGGCATGAGCAGTACTTC. This encodes CASGSIDRGHEQYF. The chain uses TRBV12-5 and TRBJ2-7, with TRBD1 matching 10 bases. This CDR3 spans 14 amino acids. Per the germline V gene, CDR1 is LGHNT and CDR2 is FRNRAP. V lost 4 bases and J lost 7; bases outside the gene matches: 7. Drawing the rest from reference TRBV12-5 and TRBJ2-7, the complete variable domain is DARVTQTPRHKVTEMGQEVTMRCQPILGHNTVFWYRQTMMQGLELLAYFRNRAPLDDSGMPKDRFSAEMPDATLATLKIQPSEPRDSAVYFCASGSIDRGHEQYFGPGTRLTVT.

A single count supports this clone. The chain employs TRBV12-3 or TRBV12-4 and TRBJ2-3; D unresolved. The CDR3 totals 13 residues. V gave up 3 bases and J gave up 8 bases, with 12 bases separating them. The CDR3 DNA is TGTGCCAGCAGTTTCGGTGGAGTCGGTACGCAGTATTTT. It is translated as CASSFGGVGTQYF.

The V call is TRBV25-1, the J call TRBJ1-2, with a tentative D call TRBD1 (5 bases). V shed 8 bases and J shed 3 bases, with 13 bases lying between them. CDR1 and CDR2 (germline): MGHDK, SYGVNS. The CDR3 extends over 13 amino acids. The CDR3 nucleotides are TGTGCCAGCGCCCCGGGACGTTACTATGGCTACACCTTC. This translates into CASAPGRYYGYTF.

The V call is TRBV7-2, the J call TRBJ2-1; TRBD1 or TRBD2 may be the D gene (5 bases each). Deletions cut 3 bases from V and 10 bases from J, with 19 bases between. The germline V gene encodes CDR1 SGHTA and CDR2 FQGNSA. The CDR3 totals 15 residues. CDR3 coding DNA: TGTGCCAGCAGCTTGGGCACCGGGACCCACGGAGAGCAGTTCTTC. Translated: CASSLGTGTHGEQFF.

This chain links TRBV7-8 with TRBJ1-1; 9 bases line up with TRBD1. V trimming: 1 base; J trimming: 5 bases; junction bases outside the gene matches: 8. This CDR3 is 16 amino acids long. Germline CDR1 is SGHVS and CDR2 is FQNEAQ. CDR3 region: CASSLVQGAVWTEAFF. In nucleotides, the CDR3 is TGTGCCAGCAGCTTAGTACAGGGGGCGGTTTGGACTGAAGCTTTCTTT.

V gene TRBV11-3 combines with J gene TRBJ1-1; no clear D. The CDR3 consists of 13 residues. With 0 bases removed from V and 1 base from J, the gap between germline ends came to 3 bases. Looked up from germline, CDR1 is SGHNT and CDR2 is YENEEA. In nucleotides, the CDR3 is TGTGCCAGCAGCTTAGACAAGAACACTGAAGCTTTCTTT. Its protein product is CASSLDKNTEAFF.

In DNA form, the CDR3 reads TGTGCCACCAGTGATCCGACTAGCTCCTACGAGCAGTACTTC. It yields the protein CATSDPTSSYEQYF. The J gene is TRBJ2-7, the V gene TRBV24-1; a possible D gene is TRBD2 (6 bases). This CDR3 is 14 amino acids long. The germline V gene has CDR1 KGHDR and CDR2 SFDVKD. Deletions cut 3 bases from V and 0 bases from J, with 8 bases between.

The chain carries TRBV15 and TRBJ2-5; 11 bases are shared with TRBD1. In germline, CDR1 is LNHNV, CDR2 YYDKDF (reference sequence). CDR3 size: 22 residues. The J segment lost 3 bases and the V segment lost 1 base, leaving 22 bases of the junction unmatched. The chain's CDR3 is CATSRGLRFGGQGALGKETQYF. CDR3 in DNA: TGTGCCACCAGCAGAGGACTGCGATTTGGCGGACAGGGGGCGCTCGGTAAAGAGACCCAGTACTTC.

The rearrangement uses TRBV21-1 and TRBJ1-6; the DNA was not used to check the table's D call, TRBD1. TRBV21-1 has pseudogene status. This CDR3 has 15 amino acids. DNA of the CDR3: TGTGCCAGCAGCAAAGCTCGGGACAGGGGTTCACCCCTCCACTTT. This gives the protein CASSKARDRGSPLHF.

The V call is TRBV3-1 (or the pseudogene TRBV3-2), the J call TRBJ2-3; 7 bases agree with TRBD1. CDR1 and CDR2 from the germline V gene are LGHDT and YNNKEL (reference sequence). V lost 4 bases to trimming and J lost 1 base; unmatched junction nucleotides: 5. CDR3 length: 15 amino acids. CDR3 nucleotide sequence: TGTGCCAGCAGCCGTACCGGGACAGGCACAGATACGCAGTATTTT. It specifies CASSRTGTGTDTQYF.

This clone was observed a few times. The chain uses TRBV7-2 and TRBJ2-5; 8 nucleotides line up with TRBD1. The CDR3 sequence is 16 residues long. Germline CDR1 and CDR2: SGHTA and FQGNSA. V dropped 5 bases and J dropped 2; count of bases not matched to a gene: 10. CDR3 protein: CASSQSITGGQETQYF. In DNA form, the CDR3 reads TGTGCCAGCAGCCAATCAATAACAGGGGGTCAAGAGACCCAGTACTTC.

The rearrangement uses TRBV7-9 and TRBJ2-7; D might be TRBD2 (5 bases). Looked up from germline, CDR1 is SEHNR and CDR2 is FQNEAQ (reference sequence). The CDR3 runs to 15 residues. Trimming stripped 2 bases from V and 5 bases from J, with 16 bases between. The CDR3 DNA reads as TGTGCCAGCAGCTTACGGGAATTTGAGTGGGACGAGCAGTACTTC. Amino acid sequence: CASSLREFEWDEQYF. The whole variable domain, remainder taken from reference TRBV7-9 and TRBJ2-7, is DTGVSQNPRHKITKRGQNVTFRCDPISEHNRLYWYRQTLGQGPEFLTYFQNEAQLEKSRLLSDRFSAERPKGSFSTLEIQRTEQGDSAMYLCASSLREFEWDEQYFGPGTRLTVT.

The sample holds a few counts of this clone. The genes are TRBV9 and TRBJ2-2; tentatively, D is TRBD1 or TRBD2 (5 bases each). Trimming removed 2 bases from V and 6 bases from J, with 11 bases in between. The germline gives CDR1 SGDLS, CDR2 YYNGEE. The CDR3 has 14 residues. The CDR3 DNA sequence: TGTGCCAGCAGCGTCGGGGCCACGGCCGGGGAGCTGTTTTTT. It specifies CASSVGATAGELFF.

Only a few counts were recorded for this clone. The V gene is TRBV20-1, the J gene TRBJ1-1, with D possibly TRBD1 on 5 matching bases. Germline CDR1 and CDR2: DFQATT and SNEGSKA (reference sequence). The V end was cut by 3 bases, the J end by 5 bases, with 19 bases between. The CDR3 has 15 residues. For the CDR3, the DNA is TGCAGTGCTAGTCGGGACGCCGACCCTCGGACTGAAGCTTTCTTT. This gives the protein CSASRDADPRTEAFF.

This clone was observed a handful of times. This chain uses TRBV18 with TRBJ1-3, with D possibly matching TRBD1 (5 bases). CDR3 length: 15 residues. CDR1 is KGHSH, CDR2 LQKENI, per germline. Trimming stripped 3 bases from V and 0 bases from J, with 9 bases between. The CDR3 region is CASSPSGFSGNTIYF. Here the CDR3 DNA reads TGTGCCAGCTCACCCTCAGGGTTCTCTGGAAACACCATATATTTT.

V usage is TRBV9 and J usage is TRBJ1-1, with unresolved D. V was trimmed by 2 bases and J by 1 base, leaving 6 bases between them. CDR1 and CDR2 from the germline V gene are SGDLS and YYNGEE. The CDR3 has 13 amino acids. Written as DNA, the CDR3 is TGTGCCAGCAGCGTTAGCCCGAACACTGAAGCTTTCTTT. This translates into CASSVSPNTEAFF.

The rearrangement uses TRBV27 and TRBJ1-6; D unresolved. This CDR3 has 15 residues. V gave up 5 bases and J gave up 3 bases, with 11 bases separating them. Per germline, CDR1 MNHEY and CDR2 SMNVEV (reference sequence). Here the CDR3 DNA reads TGTGCCAGCAGTCGGCGAGGCCTCTATAATTCACCCCTCCACTTT. Residues: CASSRRGLYNSPLHF.

This chain uses TRBV7-3 with TRBJ2-1; TRBD2 aligns across 7 bases. This CDR3 contains 15 residues. Trimming removed 5 bases from V and 2 bases from J; junction bases left unmatched: 6. CDR1 is SGHTA, CDR2 FQGTGA, per germline. CDR3 nucleotide sequence: TGTGCCAGCAGCCCGGGCGGGAGAGCCTACAATGAGCAGTTCTTC. It encodes CASSPGGRAYNEQFF.

CDR3 region: CASSLGRSGELFF. DNA of the CDR3: TGTGCCAGCAGCTTAGGTCGATCCGGGGAGCTGTTTTTT. The chain is built from TRBV7-3 and TRBJ2-2; the D is unclear. V was pared by 2 bases and J by 6 bases, with 7 bases between. Germline-derived CDR1 and CDR2 are SGHTA and FQGTGA. This CDR3 has 13 amino acids.

V usage is TRBV7-2 and J usage is TRBJ1-2, with 8 bases matching TRBD1. The CDR3 sequence is 13 residues long. Germline trimming cut 4 bases from V and 4 bases from J; bases unmatched to any gene: 2. In germline, CDR1 is SGHTA, CDR2 FQGNSA. The CDR3 bases are TGTGCCAGCAGCTCGGACAGGGTCTATGGCTACACCTTC. Residues: CASSSDRVYGYTF.

V is TRBV7-2 and J is TRBJ2-5; TRBD2 might be the D (5 bases). The CDR3 sequence is 13 residues long. V lost 8 bases and J lost 5, with 15 bases in between. Germline V gene sequence: CDR1 SGHTA, CDR2 FQGNSA. The CDR3 spells CASGSGNWETQYF. The CDR3 DNA follows: TGTGCCAGCGGTTCCGGGAACTGGGAGACCCAGTACTTC.

The chain is built from TRBV6-6 and TRBJ1-5; a possible D gene is TRBD1 (5 bases). CDR3 size: 14 residues. V was pared by 7 bases and J by 5 bases, with 15 bases between. CDR1 and CDR2 from the germline V gene are MNHNY and SVGAGI (reference sequence). In nucleotides, the CDR3 is TGTGCCAGCACTAGGGACGACAAATATCAGCCCCAGCATTTT. As protein: CASTRDDKYQPQHF.

The chain joins TRBV20-1 to TRBJ2-1; 9 nucleotides align to TRBD2. CDR3 length: 13 amino acids. V shed 3 bases and J 12 bases; nucleotides not matched to a gene: 9. Germline V gene lookup returns CDR1 DFQATT and CDR2 SNEGSKA (reference sequence). The CDR3 loop reads CSASPRGGRGQFF. The CDR3 region has the DNA TGCAGTGCTAGTCCCCGCGGCGGGAGGGGGCAGTTCTTC.

This sequence joins TRBV6-5 and TRBJ2-3, with 10 bases aligning to TRBD1. Unmatched junction bases numbered 6, after V lost 7 bases and J lost 2 bases. The CDR3 totals 15 residues. Germline V gene lookup returns CDR1 MNHEY and CDR2 SVGAGI. This CDR3 is CASTMGQGYTDTQYF. The CDR3 DNA reads TGTGCCAGCACCATGGGACAGGGGTACACAGATACGCAGTATTTT.

The genes are TRBV30 and TRBJ2-3; TRBD2 is a possible D gene (6 bases). V was trimmed by 0 bases and J by 9 bases, leaving 10 bases between them. There are 12 residues in the CDR3. The germline CDR1 and CDR2 sequences are GTSNPN and SVGIG (reference sequence). The CDR3 nucleotides read TGTGCCTGGAGTGTACGACGGGGGACGCAGTATTTT. As protein: CAWSVRRGTQYF. Drawing the rest from reference TRBV30 and TRBJ2-3, the complete variable domain is SQTIHQWPATLVQPVGSPLSLECTVEGTSNPNLYWYRQAAGRGLQLLFYSVGIGQISSEVPQNLSASRPQDRQFILSSKKLLLSDSGFYLCAWSVRRGTQYFGPGTRLTVL.